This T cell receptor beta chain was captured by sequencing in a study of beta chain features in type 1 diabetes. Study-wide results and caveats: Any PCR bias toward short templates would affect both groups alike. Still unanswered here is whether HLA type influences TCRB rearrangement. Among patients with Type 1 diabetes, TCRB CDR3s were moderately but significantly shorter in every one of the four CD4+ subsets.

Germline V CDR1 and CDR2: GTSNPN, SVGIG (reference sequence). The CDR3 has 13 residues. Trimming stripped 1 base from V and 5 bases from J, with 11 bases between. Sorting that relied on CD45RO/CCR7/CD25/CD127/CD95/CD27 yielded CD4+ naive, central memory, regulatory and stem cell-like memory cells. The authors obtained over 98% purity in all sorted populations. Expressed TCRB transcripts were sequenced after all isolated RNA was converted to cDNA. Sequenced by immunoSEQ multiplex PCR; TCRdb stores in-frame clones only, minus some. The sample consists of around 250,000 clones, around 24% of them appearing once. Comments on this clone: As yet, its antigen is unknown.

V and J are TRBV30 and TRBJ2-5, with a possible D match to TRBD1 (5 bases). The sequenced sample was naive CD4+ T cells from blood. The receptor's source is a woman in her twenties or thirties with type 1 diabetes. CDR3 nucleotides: TGTGCCTGGAGTGACAGGAGCGCCGAGACCCAGTACTTC. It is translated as CAWSDRSAETQYF.